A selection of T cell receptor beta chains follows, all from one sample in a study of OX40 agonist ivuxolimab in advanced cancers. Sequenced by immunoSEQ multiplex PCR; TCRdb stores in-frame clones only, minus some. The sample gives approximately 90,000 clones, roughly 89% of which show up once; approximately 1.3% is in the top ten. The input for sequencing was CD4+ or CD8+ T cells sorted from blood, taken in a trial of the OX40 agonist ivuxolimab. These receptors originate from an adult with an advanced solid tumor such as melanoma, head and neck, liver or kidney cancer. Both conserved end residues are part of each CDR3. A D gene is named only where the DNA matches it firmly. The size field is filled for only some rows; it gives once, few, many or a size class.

CDR3aa: CASSYSDRGHYEQYF
CDR3nt: TGTGCCAGCAGTTACTCCGACAGGGGGCACTACGAGCAGTACTTC
d_gene: TRBD1
abundance: .
v_gene: TRBV6-5
j_gene: TRBJ2-7

CDR3aa: CASSPENLGTQYF
CDR3nt: TGTGCCAGCAGCCCCGAGAACCTCGGGACCCAGTACTTC
d_gene: .
abundance: .
v_gene: TRBV7-8
j_gene: TRBJ2-5

CDR3aa: CASSFGVGTGRNEQYF
CDR3nt: TGCGCCAGCAGCTTCGGGGTCGGTACAGGGCGGAACGAGCAGTACTTC
d_gene: .
abundance: .
v_gene: TRBV7-7
j_gene: TRBJ2-7

CDR3aa: CASSLGGGRDSPLHF
CDR3nt: TGTGCCAGCAGCTTAGGGGGAGGGAGAGATTCACCCCTCCACTTT
d_gene: .
abundance: .
v_gene: TRBV11-2
j_gene: TRBJ1-6

CDR3aa: CASSILVARNEQFF
CDR3nt: TGTGCCAGTAGTATTCTTGTTGCGCGGAATGAGCAGTTCTTC
d_gene: .
abundance: .
v_gene: TRBV19
j_gene: TRBJ2-1

CDR3aa: CASSSTSGANVLTF
CDR3nt: TGTGCCAGCAGCTCCACCTCTGGGGCCAACGTCCTGACTTTC
d_gene: .
abundance: .
v_gene: TRBV7-8
j_gene: TRBJ2-6

CDR3aa: CASRLNRVEAFF
CDR3nt: TGTGCCAGCCGGCTAAACAGGGTCGAAGCTTTCTTT
d_gene: .
abundance: .
v_gene: TRBV28
j_gene: TRBJ1-1

CDR3aa: CASKSGLAGEQYF
CDR3nt: TGTGCCAGCAAGTCAGGACTAGCGGGGGAGCAGTACTTC
d_gene: TRBD2
abundance: .
v_gene: TRBV2
j_gene: TRBJ2-7

CDR3aa: CASSQDMGDQPQHF
CDR3nt: TGTGCCAGCAGCCAAGATATGGGGGATCAGCCCCAGCATTTT
d_gene: .
abundance: .
v_gene: TRBV4-2
j_gene: TRBJ1-5

CDR3aa: CASRLGGAPQDTGELFF
CDR3nt: TGTGCCAGCAGACTGGGGGGGGCTCCCCAAGACACCGGGGAGCTGTTTTTT
d_gene: .
abundance: .
v_gene: TRBV19
j_gene: TRBJ2-2

CDR3aa: CASSLTDGSDTQYF
CDR3nt: TGCGCCAGCAGCTTAACGGATGGATCTGATACGCAGTATTTT
d_gene: .
abundance: .
v_gene: TRBV5-1
j_gene: TRBJ2-3

CDR3aa: CASSYSRAGGGYTF
CDR3nt: TGTGCCAGCAGTTACTCGCGGGCAGGGGGTGGCTACACCTTC
d_gene: TRBD1
abundance: .
v_gene: TRBV6-5
j_gene: TRBJ1-2

CDR3aa: CASAPGLAGSGELFF
CDR3nt: TGTGCCAGCGCCCCCGGACTAGCGGGATCTGGGGAGCTGTTTTTT
d_gene: TRBD2
abundance: .
v_gene: TRBV27
j_gene: TRBJ2-2

CDR3aa: CASRPTGFGNTIYF
CDR3nt: TGTGCCAGCAGGCCGACAGGATTTGGAAACACCATATATTTT
d_gene: .
abundance: .
v_gene: TRBV9
j_gene: TRBJ1-3

CDR3aa: CASSPSGHIQETQYF
CDR3nt: TGTGCCAGCAGTCCAAGCGGTCACATCCAAGAGACCCAGTACTTC
d_gene: .
abundance: once
v_gene: TRBV28
j_gene: TRBJ2-5

CDR3aa: CASRTLAGARSSYNEQFF
CDR3nt: TGTGCCAGCAGGACCTTAGCGGGGGCTAGGAGCTCCTACAATGAGCAGTTCTTC
d_gene: TRBD2
abundance: .
v_gene: TRBV5-4
j_gene: TRBJ2-1

CDR3aa: CASSLAPPPRSYNSPLHF
CDR3nt: TGTGCCAGCAGCTTAGCCCCACCCCCCAGGAGCTACAATTCACCCCTCCACTTT
d_gene: .
abundance: .
v_gene: TRBV7-2
j_gene: TRBJ1-6

CDR3aa: CASKLAGVVDTQYF
CDR3nt: TGTGCCAGCAAACTAGCGGGAGTGGTAGATACGCAGTATTTT
d_gene: TRBD2
abundance: .
v_gene: TRBV27
j_gene: TRBJ2-3

CDR3aa: CASSYYNEQFF
CDR3nt: TGTGCCAGCAGCTACTACAATGAGCAGTTCTTC
d_gene: .
abundance: .
v_gene: TRBV7-2
j_gene: TRBJ2-1

CDR3aa: CAISRGQVVSYNEQFF
CDR3nt: TGTGCCATCAGTAGGGGACAGGTAGTGTCCTACAATGAGCAGTTCTTC
d_gene: TRBD1
abundance: .
v_gene: TRBV10-3
j_gene: TRBJ2-1